Listed here are 14 T cell receptor beta chains from one sample, sequenced in a study of identical twins. Each CDR3 protein is one row after TCRdb ran MiXCR on the 5' RACE reads. The repertoire holds roughly 770,000 distinct CDR3 sequences, 15% to 20% seen once, with roughly 14% in the top ten. These records were also assigned to another study, of T cells expressing NK-cell markers.

The sequenced material came from PBMCs. These receptors were obtained from a woman between 18 and 30 years old in good health.

The sample holds many counts of this clonotype. This chain joins TRBV6-5 and TRBJ2-7; 8 bases match TRBD1. CDR1 and CDR2 (germline): MNHEY, SVGAGI. The CDR3 contains 14 residues. V shed 4 bases and J 2 bases; nucleotides not matched to a gene: 4. Here the CDR3 reads CASSSGQGTYEQYF. CDR3 coding DNA: TGTGCCAGCAGTTCCGGACAGGGAACCTACGAGCAGTACTTC.

The rearrangement links TRBV5-6 to TRBJ2-7; D gene ambiguous. CDR3 length equals 11 residues. Germline V lookup: CDR1 SGHDT, CDR2 YYEEEE. V was trimmed by 5 bases and J by 2 bases, leaving 5 bases between them. The CDR3 reads CASRRPYEQYF. DNA of the CDR3: TGTGCCAGCAGGCGGCCCTACGAGCAGTACTTC. Full variable domain (remainder filled in from reference TRBV5-6 and TRBJ2-7): DAGVTQSPTHLIKTRGQQVTLRCSPKSGHDTVSWYQQALGQGPQFIFQYYEEEERQRGNFPDRFSGHQFPNYSSELNVNALLLGDSALYLCASRRPYEQYFGPGTRLTVT.

This clonotype was found a few times. The rearrangement uses TRBV12-3 or TRBV12-4 and TRBJ1-2; D is unclear. The CDR3 spans 13 residues. Trimming removed 6 bases from V and 7 bases from J, with 15 bases in between. DNA of the CDR3: TGTGCCAGCAGCCTGATAAGGGAGGGTGGCTACACCTTC. The encoded protein is CASSLIREGGYTF.

This clonotype occurred a few times. This chain links TRBV11-2 with TRBJ2-5; 8 nucleotides align to TRBD2. CDR1 and CDR2 (germline): SGHAT, FQNNGV. Trimming took 5 bases from V and 5 from J; bases not matched to a gene: 10. CDR3 size: 15 residues. The CDR3 region has the DNA TGTGCCAGCAGCGCGGGACTAGGGGGGCTTGAGACCCAGTACTTC. As protein: CASSAGLGGLETQYF.

This clonotype was detected a few times. Germline is not matched at one junction end, which may reflect a read error. The chain recombines TRBV5-6 with TRBJ1-5, with D perhaps TRBD1 (5 bases). This CDR3 is 13 amino acids long. The germline CDR1 and CDR2 sequences are SGHDT and YYEEEE. The CDR3 nucleotides read TGTGCCAGCAGCTTCGGGGCAGAGGTTGTTTCGGATTTT. It is translated as CASSFGAEVVSDF. The whole variable domain, filled in from reference TRBV5-6 and TRBJ1-5, reads DAGVTQSPTHLIKTRGQQVTLRCSPKSGHDTVSWYQQALGQGPQFIFQYYEEEERQRGNFPDRFSGHQFPNYSSELNVNALLLGDSALYLCASSFGAEVVSDFGDGTRLSIL.

This clonotype was counted many times. J is TRBJ2-1 and V is TRBV4-3; 11 bases are shared with TRBD2. Germline V gene data show CDR1 as LGHNA and CDR2 as YSLEER. The CDR3 has 16 residues. Trimming at V came to 4 bases and at J to 9 bases, leaving 11 bases not matched to a gene. CDR3: CASSPLAGGSPREQFF. The CDR3 DNA reads TGCGCCAGCAGCCCGTTAGCGGGAGGGTCCCCGCGTGAGCAGTTCTTC.

J is TRBJ1-3 and V is TRBV3-1, with D possibly being TRBD1 (5 bases). Trimming cost V 0 bases and J 0 bases, with 12 bases left between them. The germline V gene has CDR1 LGHDT and CDR2 YNNKEL (reference sequence). The CDR3 is made up of 17 amino acids. The CDR3 sequence: CASSQDSGLRSGNTIYF. The CDR3 DNA reads TGTGCCAGCAGCCAAGATTCAGGGCTACGCTCTGGAAACACCATATATTTT.

The sample holds a few counts of this clonotype. This chain joins TRBV20-1 and TRBJ2-3, with 10 bases identical to TRBD2. This CDR3 has 15 amino acids. J lost 5 bases, V lost 0 bases, and 5 bases had no gene match. The germline gives CDR1 DFQATT, CDR2 SNEGSKA (reference sequence). DNA of the CDR3: TGCAGTGCTAGAGACTTAGCGGGAGGTGGAGATACGCAGTATTTT. Its translation is CSARDLAGGGDTQYF.

This clonotype has just a few counts. The CDR3 loop reads CATSSAGPSGSYNEQFF. The CDR3 coding sequence is TGTGCCACCAGCAGTGCAGGGCCTTCTGGTTCCTACAATGAGCAGTTCTTC. V is TRBV15 and J is TRBJ2-1, with D possibly matching TRBD1 (5 bases). The CDR3 is 17 residues long. Deletions cut 3 bases from V and 1 base from J, with 16 bases between. The V gene's germline CDR1 is LNHNV and CDR2 YYDKDF (reference sequence).

The chain uses TRBV29-1 and TRBJ2-7; D remains unclear. The V gene's germline CDR1 is SQVTM and CDR2 ANQGSEA. The CDR3 spans 12 residues. V was clipped by 4 bases and J by 7 bases, with 14 bases between them. Written as DNA, the CDR3 is TGCAGCGTTGGTAGTAGCAGACAAGAGCAGTACTTC. As protein: CSVGSSRQEQYF.

This clonotype was seen a few times. Written as DNA, the CDR3 is TGTGCCAGCAGTTATCGTACTTGGGACACCAAAGACGTGCAGTACTTC. As protein: CASSYRTWDTKDVQYF. The chain couples TRBV6-2 or TRBV6-3 to TRBJ2-7, with D possibly TRBD1 on 6 matching bases. Germline lookup yields CDR1 MNHEY and CDR2 SVGEGT. The CDR3 spans 16 residues. Trimming pared 3 bases from V and 9 bases from J, leaving 24 bases between.

This clonotype was seen more than once but under ten times. The chain is built from TRBV5-1 and TRBJ1-2; D gene uncertain. The CDR3 totals 13 residues. Trimming took off 0 bases at V and 6 bases at J, with 9 bases between the two ends. Germline CDR1 and CDR2: SGHRS and YFSETQ. For the CDR3, the DNA is TGCGCCAGCAGCTTGGCTCTTTATGATGGCTACACCTTC. It specifies CASSLALYDGYTF. Looking up the rest from reference TRBV5-1 and TRBJ1-2 gives the full variable domain: KAGVTQTPRYLIKTRGQQVTLSCSPISGHRSVSWYQQTPGQGLQFLFEYFSETQRNKGNFPGRFSGRQFSNSRSEMNVSTLELGDSALYLCASSLALYDGYTFGSGTRLTVV.

The chain couples TRBV12-5 to TRBJ1-1; D call uncertain. The CDR3 is 12 residues long. V was trimmed by 2 bases and J by 0 bases, leaving 1 base between them. Germline V gene data show CDR1 as LGHNT and CDR2 as FRNRAP. The CDR3 sequence: CASGLLNTEAFF. The CDR3 nucleotides read TGTGCTAGTGGTTTGCTGAACACTGAAGCTTTCTTT.

The chain joins TRBV5-6 to TRBJ1-4; a possible D gene is TRBD1 (5 bases). V was shortened by 4 bases and J by 3 bases, with 10 bases between the two germline ends. Germline V gene sequence: CDR1 SGHDT, CDR2 YYEEEE. The CDR3 consists of 14 residues. The DNA for the CDR3 is TGTGCCAGCAGCGAGGGACTCTCTAATGAAAAACTGTTTTTT. Translated, it gives CASSEGLSNEKLFF.